This T cell receptor (beta chain) was profiled in a study of cytomegalovirus exposure and HLA in healthy donors. Study-level points and caveats: The authors enumerated around 150 TCR beta chains as linked to cytomegalovirus. Later analysis placed DRB1 highest and HLA-C lowest in TCR association rates, which differed by HLA locus. Follow-up analysis later connected one missense variant in DCLRE1C with trimming of TCR beta V- and J-genes.

This clone has more than one count but fewer than ten. Its antigen is currently unknown. Germline CDR1 is SEHNR and CDR2 is FQNEAQ (reference sequence). The V and J ends lost 4 bases and 2 bases, in that order; junction bases with no gene match: 11. This CDR3 is built from 18 residues. A multiplex PCR was run with 60 Vbeta primers and 13 Jbeta primers. Sequenced by immunoSEQ multiplex PCR; TCRdb stores in-frame clones only, minus some. This table has 200,000 to 250,000 clones, almost 80% appearing once. Sample: PBMCs. The TCR sequence derives from a male donor in good health and CMV-seronegative. This rearrangement joins TRBV7-9 to TRBJ1-5; TRBD1 matches 10 bases. The CDR3 region is CASSYGQGGSLGNQPQHF. CDR3 sequence (DNA): TGTGCCAGCAGCTACGGACAGGGGGGGTCCCTCGGCAATCAGCCCCAGCATTTT.